The rows below give T cell receptor beta chains drawn from one sample of a study of T-cell memory formation after mild COVID-19. Via MiXCR, TCRdb re-called the 5' RACE reads, giving one row per CDR3 protein. The sample contains fewer than 150,000 distinct CDR3 sequences, 5% to 6.5% of which appear only once. Sequencing was carried out using PBMCs or a T cell subset sorted from them (not recorded which). The source is an adult woman who had mild COVID-19 (a few samples of this study predate the infection). Cell type and time point are not known. CDR3s include the opening cysteine and the closing phenylalanine or tryptophan. Fields, in order: clone size, V gene, J gene, D gene, CDR3 protein, CDR3 DNA. D genes are given only for firm matches. Not all rows give a size; the values are once, few, many and, for expanded clones, a class.

>few|TRBV20-1|TRBJ2-7|NA
CSGRENYEQYF
TGCAGTGGAAGGGAAAATTACGAGCAGTACTTC
>many|TRBV6-1|TRBJ2-2|TRBD1
CASRWTGANTGELFF
TGTGCCAGCAGATGGACAGGTGCGAACACCGGGGAGCTGTTTTTT
>NA|TRBV5-1|TRBJ1-1|NA
CASSQDSGTEAFF
TGCGCCAGCAGCCAGGACAGCGGGACTGAAGCTTTCTTT
>few|TRBV7-2|TRBJ2-1|TRBD2
CASSLGPRGRAGGPNEQFF
TGTGCCAGCAGCTTAGGGCCGAGGGGTCGGGCGGGAGGCCCCAATGAGCAGTTCTTC
>NA|TRBV7-8|TRBJ2-5|NA
CASSLGNRLVWQETQYF
TGTGCCAGCAGCTTAGGGAACCGACTAGTTTGGCAAGAGACCCAGTACTTC
>NA|TRBV20-1|TRBJ1-2|NA
CSARDYGRRGDGYTF
TGCAGTGCTAGAGATTATGGTCGGAGGGGCGATGGCTACACCTTC
>few|TRBV24-1|TRBJ1-2|NA
CATSDFSQGYGYTF
TGTGCCACCAGTGATTTTAGCCAGGGCTATGGCTACACCTTC
>many|TRBV20-1|TRBJ1-1|NA
CSARGGLNTEAFF
TGCAGTGCTAGAGGGGGGTTGAACACTGAAGCTTTCTTT
>few|TRBV3-1|TRBJ2-1|TRBD2
CASSQEGGLAGVPNEQFF
TGTGCCAGCAGCCAAGAAGGGGGACTAGCGGGAGTCCCCAATGAGCAGTTCTTC
>many|TRBV5-1|TRBJ2-2|TRBD2
CASSSGLANTGELFF
TGCGCCAGCAGCTCCGGACTAGCGAACACCGGGGAGCTGTTTTTT
>many|TRBV6-6|TRBJ2-1|TRBD2
CASSYGGGPNNEQFF
TGTGCCAGCAGTTACGGCGGGGGGCCTAACAATGAGCAGTTCTTC
>few|TRBV20-1|TRBJ2-1|NA
CSANDRTNEQFF
TGCAGTGCTAATGACAGGACGAATGAGCAGTTCTTC
>many|TRBV12-3/TRBV12-4|TRBJ2-3|NA
CASSLTGADTQYF
TGTGCCAGCAGTTTAACCGGGGCCGATACGCAGTATTTT
>few|TRBV5-1|TRBJ2-3|TRBD2
CASSLGPIGGGYTDTQYF
TGCGCCAGCAGCTTGGGGCCTATCGGCGGGGGGTACACAGATACGCAGTATTTT
>many|TRBV5-1|TRBJ2-7|TRBD1
CASSFGQVNYEQYF
TGCGCCAGCAGCTTTGGACAGGTAAACTACGAGCAGTACTTC
>NA|TRBV24-1|TRBJ2-1|TRBD1
CATSDSDRYNEQFF
TGTGCCACCAGTGATTCGGACAGGTACAATGAGCAGTTCTTC
>few|TRBV5-7|TRBJ2-7|TRBD1
CASSLAGQGAYEQYF
TGTGCCAGCAGCTTGGCGGGACAGGGGGCCTACGAGCAGTACTTC
>many|TRBV5-1|TRBJ1-2|TRBD1
CASSLSGTGGSTFTF
TGCGCCAGCAGCTTATCCGGGACAGGGGGCTCCACCTTCACATTC
>few|TRBV5-1|TRBJ1-4|NA
CASSLAQENEKLFF
TGCGCCAGCAGCTTGGCGCAGGAAAATGAAAAACTGTTTTTT
>few|TRBV7-6|TRBJ1-3|TRBD1
CASREQGMPGNTIYF
TGTGCCAGCAGAGAACAGGGGATGCCTGGAAACACCATATATTTT
>few|TRBV5-1|TRBJ2-1|NA
CASSLGGDYNEQFF
TGCGCCAGCAGCTTAGGAGGGGACTACAATGAGCAGTTCTTC
>NA|TRBV5-1|TRBJ1-5|NA
CASSLDSPADQPQHF
TGCGCCAGCAGCTTGGACAGTCCCGCGGATCAGCCCCAGCATTTT
>NA|TRBV12-5|TRBJ1-2|TRBD1
CASGGTGPTGGYTF
TGTGCTAGTGGGGGGACAGGGCCGACGGGCGGCTACACCTTC
>many|TRBV27|TRBJ2-3|NA
CASSLKASGDTQYF
TGTGCCAGCAGTTTAAAAGCTTCGGGAGATACGCAGTATTTT
>few|TRBV7-8|TRBJ2-1|NA
CASSSPRTGPYNEQFF
TGTGCCAGCAGCTCCCCTCGGACCGGACCCTACAATGAGCAGTTCTTC
>few|TRBV7-2|TRBJ1-4|NA
CASSLSGEEKLFF
TGTGCCAGCAGCTTATCAGGGGAAGAAAAACTGTTTTTT
>many|TRBV6-1|TRBJ1-1|NA
CASSPGGGLSNTEAFF
TGTGCCAGCAGCCCTGGGGGGGGACTTTCGAACACTGAAGCTTTCTTT
>NA|TRBV5-1|TRBJ2-2|NA
CASSFGVTSNTGELFF
TGCGCCAGCAGCTTTGGGGTGACATCGAACACCGGGGAGCTGTTTTTT
>once|TRBV15|TRBJ2-7|NA
CATSPRQGSDEQYF
TGTGCCACCAGCCCCCGCCAGGGGAGCGACGAGCAGTACTTC
>many|TRBV20-1|TRBJ2-5|NA
CSAQNAEDSKQTQYF
TGCAGTGCCCAGAACGCGGAAGATTCAAAGCAGACCCAGTACTTC
>few|TRBV19|TRBJ2-2|NA
CASSNRQNTGELFF
TGTGCCAGTAGTAACCGACAGAACACCGGGGAGCTGTTTTTT
>few|TRBV10-2|TRBJ1-1|TRBD1
CASRGRGDAEAFF
TGCGCCAGCAGAGGCAGGGGGGACGCTGAAGCTTTCTTT
>NA|TRBV24-1|TRBJ1-1|TRBD1
CATSDPGQAEAFF
TGTGCCACCAGTGACCCTGGACAGGCTGAAGCTTTCTTT
>medium-sized|TRBV5-1|TRBJ2-1|TRBD2
CASSLAGGYMYEQFF
TGCGCCAGCAGCTTGGCGGGGGGGTATATGTATGAGCAGTTCTTC
>many|TRBV7-2|TRBJ2-5|NA
CASTRPAGNQETQYF
TGTGCCAGCACCCGGCCGGCCGGCAACCAAGAGACCCAGTACTTC
>NA|TRBV7-6|TRBJ2-7|NA
CASTPGARGEVYEQYF
TGTGCCAGCACCCCAGGGGCGAGAGGGGAAGTCTACGAGCAGTACTTC
>NA|TRBV5-1|TRBJ1-3|NA
CASSLDHGRAGNTIYF
TGCGCCAGCAGCTTGGATCATGGTCGTGCTGGAAACACCATATATTTT
>many|TRBV10-3|TRBJ2-7|TRBD1
CAISGGQGSNYEQYF
TGTGCCATCAGTGGTGGACAGGGCTCGAACTACGAGCAGTACTTC
>many|TRBV11-2|TRBJ1-2|NA
CASKSVNYGYTF
TGTGCCAGCAAAAGTGTTAACTATGGCTACACCTTC
>few|TRBV29-1|TRBJ2-1|NA
CSVGVRGAPPFF
TGCAGCGTTGGGGTGAGGGGGGCGCCCCCGTTCTTC
>NA|TRBV4-1|TRBJ1-2|NA
CASSQLLYNYGYTF
TGCGCCAGCAGCCAGCTATTATATAACTATGGCTACACCTTC
>few|TRBV7-6|TRBJ2-3|TRBD2
CASSLRPGNRGSPTDTQYF
TGTGCCAGCAGCTTACGCCCGGGGAACCGCGGGAGCCCTACAGATACGCAGTATTTT
>many|TRBV6-5|TRBJ2-7|NA
CASSSLHGGLYEQYF
TGTGCCAGCAGTTCCCTACATGGGGGCCTCTACGAGCAGTACTTC
>many|TRBV10-3|TRBJ2-7|TRBD1
CAISETGVGYEQYF
TGTGCCATCAGCGAGACAGGGGTAGGCTACGAGCAGTACTTC
>many|TRBV7-9|TRBJ1-3|NA
CASSGRGRAGNTIYF
TGTGCCAGCAGCGGACGGGGGAGGGCTGGAAACACCATATATTTT
>NA|TRBV9|TRBJ1-6|NA
CASSGGAHSPLHF
TGTGCCAGCAGCGGGGGGGCTCATTCACCCCTCCACTTT
>few|TRBV6-5|TRBJ1-2|TRBD1
CASTSPGRGTGYTF
TGTGCCAGCACCTCCCCTGGCAGGGGGACTGGCTACACCTTC